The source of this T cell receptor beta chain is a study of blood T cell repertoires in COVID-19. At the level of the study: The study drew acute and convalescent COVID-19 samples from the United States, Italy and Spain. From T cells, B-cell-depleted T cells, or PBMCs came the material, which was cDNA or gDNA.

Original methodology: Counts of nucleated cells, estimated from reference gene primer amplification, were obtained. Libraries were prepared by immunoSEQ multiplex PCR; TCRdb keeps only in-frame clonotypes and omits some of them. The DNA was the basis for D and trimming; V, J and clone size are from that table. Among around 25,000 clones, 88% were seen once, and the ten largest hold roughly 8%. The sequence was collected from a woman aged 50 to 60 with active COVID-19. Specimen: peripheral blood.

CDR3 in amino acids: CASSYYGTPNTEAFF. As DNA, the CDR3 is TGTGCCAGCAGTTACTATGGGACACCGAACACTGAAGCTTTCTTT. V is TRBV6-5 and J is TRBJ1-1; D is perhaps TRBD1 (6 bases). V lost 1 base to trimming and J lost 1 base, with 10 bases between them. This CDR3 contains 15 residues. The germline CDR1 and CDR2 sequences are MNHEY and SVGAGI.